This T cell receptor (beta chain) was identified in a study of blood T cell repertoires in COVID-19. Per the germline V gene, CDR1 is SGHDT and CDR2 is YYEEEE. The CDR3 is made up of 15 amino acids. Trimming removed 0 bases from V and 2 bases from J, with 9 bases in between. The repertoire was sequenced with immunoSEQ multiplex PCR; TCRdb's copy has only in-frame clones and lacks some. The sample contains roughly 460,000 clones, roughly 90% of which appear only once. The sample consisted of peripheral blood. The chain combines TRBV5-6 with TRBJ2-1, with D possibly being TRBD1 (5 bases). This TCR was recovered from a man younger than 35 with COVID-19, enrolled during active disease. Here the CDR3 DNA reads TGTGCCAGCAGCTTGGGGGCAGGGACCTACAATGAGCAGTTCTTC. Its protein is CASSLGAGTYNEQFF.